Listed below are T cell receptor beta chains from one sample, sequenced in a study of early T cells in non-severe SARS-CoV-2 infection. Via MiXCR, TCRdb re-called the 5' RACE reads, giving one row per CDR3 protein. The sample consists of about 66,000 distinct CDR3 sequences, approximately 13% of them appearing once. The material sequenced was whole blood. The receptors derive from an adult who was a healthcare worker with PCR-confirmed SARS-CoV-2 infection or an uninfected control (not recorded which). The CDR3 runs from the conserved cysteine through the conserved F or W. The order of the fields is J gene, clone size, V gene, D gene, CDR3 protein, CDR3 DNA. The D gene is left open where the match is weak. The size of a clone is reported for some rows only, either as once, few or many, or as a class for expanded clones.

j_call: TRBJ1-2
clone_size: NA
v_call: TRBV29-1
d_call: TRBD1
cdr3_aa: CSVEYAGQGHYGYTF
cdr3_nt: TGCAGCGTTGAGTATGCGGGACAGGGCCACTATGGCTACACCTTC

j_call: TRBJ2-1
clone_size: many
v_call: TRBV4-1
d_call: TRBD2
cdr3_aa: CASSPDRDYSYNEQFF
cdr3_nt: TGCGCCAGCAGCCCAGACCGGGACTACTCCTACAATGAGCAGTTCTTC

j_call: TRBJ1-5
clone_size: many
v_call: TRBV18
d_call: NA
cdr3_aa: CASSPSVPRGNQPQHF
cdr3_nt: NA

j_call: TRBJ1-5
clone_size: many
v_call: TRBV6-5
d_call: TRBD1
cdr3_aa: CASSQGGMGSNQPQHF
cdr3_nt: TGTGCCAGCAGCCAGGGGGGTATGGGTAGCAATCAGCCCCAGCATTTT

j_call: TRBJ2-7
clone_size: medium-sized
v_call: TRBV9
d_call: NA
cdr3_aa: CASSSPQGAGSSYEQYF
cdr3_nt: TGTGCCAGCAGCTCCCCACAAGGGGCAGGGAGCTCCTACGAGCAGTACTTC

j_call: TRBJ1-2
clone_size: NA
v_call: TRBV29-1
d_call: NA
cdr3_aa: CSVSRGPDYGYTF
cdr3_nt: TGCAGCGTTAGCAGGGGCCCAGACTATGGCTACACCTTC

j_call: TRBJ2-7
clone_size: many
v_call: TRBV28
d_call: TRBD2
cdr3_aa: CASSLFSSGRMYEQYF
cdr3_nt: TGTGCCAGCAGTTTATTTAGTAGCGGGAGAATGTACGAGCAGTACTTC

j_call: TRBJ2-5
clone_size: NA
v_call: TRBV28
d_call: NA
cdr3_aa: CASSSRILQETQYF
cdr3_nt: TGTGCCAGCAGCTCACGAATTCTCCAAGAGACCCAGTACTTC

j_call: TRBJ2-1
clone_size: NA
v_call: TRBV6-6
d_call: TRBD2
cdr3_aa: CASRKLSGSFGNEQFF
cdr3_nt: TGTGCCAGCAGAAAGCTTAGCGGGAGTTTCGGGAATGAGCAGTTCTTC

j_call: TRBJ2-2
clone_size: NA
v_call: TRBV12-3/TRBV12-4
d_call: TRBD1
cdr3_aa: CASSRGTALTDTGELFF
cdr3_nt: TGTGCCAGCAGTAGAGGGACAGCTCTCACGGACACCGGGGAGCTGTTTTTT

j_call: TRBJ2-7
clone_size: many
v_call: TRBV5-1
d_call: TRBD1
cdr3_aa: CASSSTGQGYEQYF
cdr3_nt: TGCGCCAGCAGCTCGACGGGACAGGGGTACGAGCAGTACTTC

j_call: TRBJ1-5
clone_size: few
v_call: TRBV7-8
d_call: NA
cdr3_aa: CASSLDRDGYNQPQHF
cdr3_nt: TGTGCCAGCAGCTTAGACCGGGACGGCTACAATCAGCCCCAGCATTTT

j_call: TRBJ1-1
clone_size: NA
v_call: TRBV14
d_call: NA
cdr3_aa: CASSLGIFGTEAFF
cdr3_nt: TGTGCCAGCAGCCTCGGCATCTTTGGCACTGAAGCTTTCTTT

j_call: TRBJ2-3
clone_size: few
v_call: TRBV24-1
d_call: NA
cdr3_aa: CATSDLPAGGTDTQYF
cdr3_nt: TGTGCCACCAGTGACCTGCCGGCGGGCGGCACAGATACGCAGTATTTT

j_call: TRBJ2-3
clone_size: many
v_call: TRBV24-1
d_call: TRBD2
cdr3_aa: CATSELGLAGASTDTQYF
cdr3_nt: TGTGCCACCAGTGAGTTGGGACTAGCGGGAGCCAGCACAGATACGCAGTATTTT

j_call: TRBJ2-3
clone_size: few
v_call: TRBV7-8
d_call: TRBD2
cdr3_aa: CASSPRSSGSTDTQYF
cdr3_nt: TGTGCCAGCAGCCCAAGGTCTAGCGGGAGCACAGATACGCAGTATTTT

j_call: TRBJ2-2
clone_size: NA
v_call: TRBV7-9
d_call: NA
cdr3_aa: CASSLGRFGLSDTGELFF
cdr3_nt: TGTGCCAGCAGCTTAGGACGTTTTGGGCTTAGCGACACCGGGGAGCTGTTTTTT

j_call: TRBJ2-7
clone_size: NA
v_call: TRBV7-2
d_call: NA
cdr3_aa: CASRGRGISYEQYF
cdr3_nt: TGTGCCAGCCGAGGCAGGGGAATCTCCTACGAGCAGTACTTC

j_call: TRBJ2-5
clone_size: many
v_call: TRBV9
d_call: NA
cdr3_aa: CASSVMGNQETQYF
cdr3_nt: TGTGCCAGCAGCGTAATGGGCAACCAAGAGACCCAGTACTTC

j_call: TRBJ2-7
clone_size: few
v_call: TRBV6-2/TRBV6-3
d_call: NA
cdr3_aa: CASSYSSQDEQYF
cdr3_nt: TGTGCCAGCAGTTACTCATCGCAGGACGAGCAGTACTTC

j_call: TRBJ2-7
clone_size: many
v_call: TRBV6-2/TRBV6-3
d_call: NA
cdr3_aa: CASSTAYEQYF
cdr3_nt: TGTGCCAGCAGTACGGCTTACGAGCAGTACTTC

j_call: TRBJ2-1
clone_size: NA
v_call: TRBV3-1
d_call: TRBD2
cdr3_aa: CASSHAGTSGRAAEQFF
cdr3_nt: TGTGCCAGCAGCCACGCCGGGACTAGCGGGAGGGCCGCTGAGCAGTTCTTC